Below, 32 T cell receptor beta chains from the same sample are listed, as sequenced in a study of vaccination effects on CD4 cells after COVID-19. Their antigen targets remain unknown. Antigen-specific CD4+ T cells were expanded (with viral peptide pools) by the ViraFEST assay ahead of sequencing. Cultured cells yielded isolated CD4+ T cells after about ten days. Each participant was administered two doses of either the BNT162b2 or the mRNA-1273 vaccine. Repertoires were generated with immunoSEQ multiplex PCR, while TCRdb's copy carries only in-frame clones and drops some. The table shows tens of thousands of clones, with around 70% occurring only once. The sequencing used CD4+ T cells from PBMCs cultured with HCoV-229E spike peptides, collected after COVID-19 vaccination. The receptors derive from a human donor who received a COVID-19 vaccine.

This chain links TRBV5-1 with TRBJ1-6; D is unclear. This CDR3 has 14 amino acids. Looked up from germline, CDR1 is SGHRS and CDR2 is YFSETQ. V was cut by 2 bases and J by 4 bases, with 7 bases left in between. The CDR3 nucleotides are TGCGCCAGCAGCTTAGGCAGTTATAATTCACCCCTCCACTTT. Translated: CASSLGSYNSPLHF.

The chain joins TRBV4-3 to TRBJ2-5, with 7 bases that match TRBD1. The V and J ends lost 1 base and 1 base, in that order; junction bases with no gene match: 3. The CDR3 length is 15 residues. Germline V lookup: CDR1 LGHNA, CDR2 YSLEER. The CDR3 nucleotides are TGCGCCAGCAGCCAAGTTGGGACAGCCCAAGAGACCCAGTACTTC. Its translation: CASSQVGTAQETQYF.

The chain has TRBV7-2 and TRBJ1-6; TRBD1 might be the D (6 bases). CDR1 is SGHTA and CDR2 is FQGNSA in the germline V gene. The CDR3 length is 16 residues. V gave up 5 bases and J gave up 9 bases, with 20 bases separating them. This chain's CDR3 is CASSVDSQGSGSPLHF. CDR3 sequence (DNA): TGTGCCAGCAGCGTAGACTCGCAGGGGAGCGGTTCACCCCTCCACTTT.

J is TRBJ1-2 and V is TRBV5-1, with D unclear. The length of the CDR3 is 15 residues. The germline CDR1 and CDR2 sequences are SGHRS and YFSETQ. Trimming shortened V by 0 bases and J by 0 bases, and 9 bases separated the two germline ends. Written as DNA, the CDR3 is TGCGCCAGCAGCTTGGCCGGGTCCGCTAACTATGGCTACACCTTC. Translation: CASSLAGSANYGYTF.

The chain is built from TRBV19 and TRBJ1-2; D remains ambiguous. Trimming took off 6 bases at V and 2 bases at J, with 10 bases between the two ends. The CDR3 loop spans 13 amino acids. Looked up from germline, CDR1 is LNHDA and CDR2 is SQIVND (reference sequence). The CDR3: CASRNDGNYGYTF. The DNA of the CDR3 is TGTGCCAGTAGAAACGACGGGAACTATGGCTACACCTTC. The full variable domain, with the rest looked up from reference TRBV19 and TRBJ1-2, is DGGITQSPKYLFRKEGQNVTLSCEQNLNHDAMYWYRQDPGQGLRLIYYSQIVNDFQKGDIAEGYSVSREKKESFPLTVTSAQKNPTAFYLCASRNDGNYGYTFGSGTRLTVV.

V gene TRBV6-4 combines with J gene TRBJ2-2; the match to TRBD2 covers 7 bases. The J segment lost 7 bases and the V segment lost 3 bases, leaving 8 bases of the junction unmatched. This CDR3 is 15 amino acids long. Germline CDR1 MRHNA, CDR2 SNTAGT. For the CDR3, the DNA is TGTGCCAGCAGTGAGACGGGGGGAAGGAGCGGGGAGCTGTTTTTT. It codes for CASSETGGRSGELFF.

This clone came up a few times. This chain's CDR3 is CASREPQGIRRSYNEQFF. The CDR3 region has the DNA TGTGCCAGTCGCGAGCCACAGGGAATTAGGAGGTCCTACAATGAGCAGTTCTTC. V gene TRBV9 combines with J gene TRBJ2-1; tentatively, D is TRBD1 (6 bases). The CDR3 consists of 18 residues. V shed 8 bases and J shed 1 base, with 25 bases lying between them. Germline-derived CDR1 and CDR2 are SGDLS and YYNGEE.

V gene TRBV28 combines with J gene TRBJ2-7; D remains ambiguous. Between the trimmed V and J ends, which lost 6 bases and 0 bases, there was a span of 18 bases. This CDR3 has 16 residues. CDR1 and CDR2 (germline): MDHEN, SYDVKM. As DNA, the CDR3 is TGTGCCAGCAGGCGTAGTAGGGTTTCCTCCTCCTACGAGCAGTACGTC. This encodes CASRRSRVSSSYEQYV.

This clone came up a few times. The gene calls are TRBV5-1 and TRBJ2-3, with 8 bases identical to TRBD1. J was trimmed by 1 base and V by 0 bases; bases with no gene match: 4. Germline CDR1 reads SGHRS; CDR2 reads YFSETQ. The CDR3 has 16 amino acids. For the CDR3, the DNA is TGCGCCAGCAGCTTGGAGGTGACAGGGGGCACAGATACGCAGTATTTT. It specifies CASSLEVTGGTDTQYF.

V gene TRBV2 combines with J gene TRBJ2-5; 7 positions match TRBD1. The CDR3 length is 15 residues. V lost 8 bases to trimming and J lost 4 bases; unmatched junction nucleotides: 13. Germline CDR1 and CDR2: SNHLY and FYNNEI. The CDR3 DNA is TGTGCCAGCTGCAAGACAGGGACCCCCTTAGAGACCCAGTACTTC. Translated: CASCKTGTPLETQYF. Looking up the rest from reference TRBV2 and TRBJ2-5 gives the full variable domain: EPEVTQTPSHQVTQMGQEVILRCVPISNHLYFYWYRQILGQKVEFLVSFYNNEISEKSEIFDDQFSVERPDGSNFTLKIRSTKLEDSAMYFCASCKTGTPLETQYFGPGTRLLVL.

This chain uses TRBV3-1 (or the pseudogene TRBV3-2) with TRBJ2-2; D might be TRBD1 or TRBD2, each matching 6 bases. The CDR3 consists of 16 residues. V gave up 4 bases and J gave up 4 bases, with 16 bases separating them. Germline CDR1 LGHDT, CDR2 YNNKEL (reference sequence). The CDR3 DNA reads as TGTGCCAGCAGCCCTACCCCGGGGGCCAGCACCGGGGAGCTGTTTTTT. This sequence encodes CASSPTPGASTGELFF.

This clone was counted a single time. V and J are TRBV6-5 and TRBJ2-3; 9 nucleotides line up with TRBD1. This CDR3 region has 15 residues. With V trimmed by 6 bases and J by 4 bases, 8 bases remained unmatched. Germline CDR1 and CDR2: MNHEY and SVGAGI. The CDR3 DNA sequence: TGTGCCAGCAGCCCCGGACAGGGGCGGGCAGATACGCAGTATTTT. The encoded protein is CASSPGQGRADTQYF.

This rearrangement joins TRBV29-1 to TRBJ2-1, with 16 bases lining up with TRBD2. The CDR3 has 17 residues. V was clipped by 3 bases and J by 0 bases; unmatched bases: 2. CDR1 and CDR2 from the germline V gene are SQVTM and ANQGSEA. CDR3 protein: CSVEGLAGGSSYNEQFF. CDR3 DNA sequence: TGCAGCGTTGAGGGACTAGCGGGGGGGAGCTCCTACAATGAGCAGTTCTTC.

The gene calls are TRBV15 and TRBJ2-2; no reliable D call. From germline, CDR1 is LNHNV and CDR2 YYDKDF (reference sequence). The CDR3 contains 15 residues. The ends were cut back, 0 bases at V and 5 bases at J, with 10 bases in the middle. The CDR3 DNA follows: TGTGCCACCAGCAGAGATAGTGGGATTACCGGGGAGCTGTTTTTT. It yields the protein CATSRDSGITGELFF.

V usage is TRBV6-2 or TRBV6-3 and J usage is TRBJ1-5; D perhaps matches TRBD1 (6 bases). The CDR3 sequence is 16 residues long. Germline lookup yields CDR1 MNHEY and CDR2 SVGEGT. V lost 2 bases and J 5 bases, leaving 16 bases between the germline ends. For the CDR3, the DNA is TGTGCCAGCAGTTACCCAGGACAGCGATCTTATCAGCCCCAGCATTTT. Translated, it gives CASSYPGQRSYQPQHF.

This rearrangement joins TRBV3-1 (or the pseudogene TRBV3-2) to TRBJ2-5; D is undetermined. Germline V CDR1 and CDR2: LGHDT, YNNKEL (reference sequence). Trimming cost V 1 base and J 2 bases, with 14 bases left between them. The CDR3 has 16 residues. CDR3 sequence: CASSQGLGPGQETQYF. DNA for the CDR3: TGTGCCAGCAGCCAAGGACTCGGACCTGGACAAGAGACCCAGTACTTC.

This clone was counted between two and nine times. This specimen includes other DNA sequences encoding the same CDR3. The V and J genes are TRBV28 and TRBJ1-3; tentative D call: TRBD1 (6 bases). The germline V gene has CDR1 MDHEN and CDR2 SYDVKM. V lost 6 bases to trimming and J lost 4 bases, with 10 bases between them. The CDR3 is made up of 13 amino acids. The CDR3 reads CASSRGPGNTIYF. As DNA, the CDR3 is TGTGCCAGCAGCAGGGGTCCCGGAAACACCATATATTTT.

The chain links TRBV6-2 or TRBV6-3 to TRBJ2-2; 12 bases are shared with TRBD1. This CDR3 comprises 17 residues. The V gene's germline CDR1 is MNHEY and CDR2 SVGEGT. The V and J ends lost 5 bases and 6 bases, in that order; junction bases with no gene match: 10. CDR3 sequence reads: CASSKTGTGGQAGELFF. The CDR3 nucleotides read TGTGCCAGCAGTAAAACCGGGACAGGGGGCCAGGCCGGGGAGCTGTTTTTT.

The rearrangement links TRBV5-1 to TRBJ2-5, with 7 bases matching TRBD1. The CDR3 contains 13 residues. V gave up 3 bases and J gave up 4 bases; unmatched junction bases: 3. Germline V gene lookup returns CDR1 SGHRS and CDR2 YFSETQ. The CDR3 region is CASSSRDRETQYF. The DNA of the CDR3 is TGCGCCAGCAGCTCGAGGGACAGAGAGACCCAGTACTTC.

The chain is built from TRBV7-6 and TRBJ2-3, with TRBD2 identical over 8 bases. Germline V gene data show CDR1 as SGHVS and CDR2 as FNYEAQ. This CDR3 is built from 15 residues. Trimming cost V 3 bases and J 4 bases; bases outside gene matches: 6. The CDR3 DNA sequence: TGTGCCAGCAGCTTCGCGGGGGGTGTCGCAGATACGCAGTATTTT. Protein product: CASSFAGGVADTQYF.

This chain joins TRBV6-5 and TRBJ2-5; 8 positions agree with TRBD1. Trimming removed 0 bases from V and 2 bases from J; junction bases left unmatched: 2. Germline V lookup: CDR1 MNHEY, CDR2 SVGAGI. CDR3 length: 15 amino acids. The CDR3 nucleotides are TGTGCCAGCAGTTACTCCGGGACAGGACAAGAGACCCAGTACTTC. Protein sequence: CASSYSGTGQETQYF.

This chain links TRBV5-4 with TRBJ2-5; tentative D call: TRBD2 (7 bases). This CDR3 spans 13 amino acids. The V and J ends lost 4 bases and 5 bases respectively, with 12 bases between them. CDR1 is SGHNT, CDR2 YYREEE, per germline (reference sequence). CDR3 nucleotide sequence: TGTGCCAGCAGCCTCCGGGGGGCTGAGACCCAGTACTTC. It is translated as CASSLRGAETQYF.

The gene calls are TRBV5-1 and TRBJ1-6; D might be TRBD1 (5 bases). There are 15 residues in the CDR3. Trimming left V 2 bases short and J 5 bases short, with 11 bases between. The germline CDR1 and CDR2 sequences are SGHRS and YFSETQ. CDR3 in amino acids: CASSFVRADNSPLHF. CDR3 DNA: TGCGCCAGCAGCTTTGTCAGGGCAGATAATTCACCCCTCCACTTT.

The chain has TRBV3-1 (or the pseudogene TRBV3-2) and TRBJ1-6, with TRBD1 as a possible D gene (6 bases). Trimming stripped 4 bases from V and 8 bases from J, with 15 bases between. The CDR3 is made up of 15 amino acids. The V gene's germline CDR1 is LGHDT and CDR2 YNNKEL (reference sequence). In DNA, the CDR3 is TGTGCCAGCAGCCCCTTTGGGGGGCTGGATTCACCCCTCCACTTT. Translated, it gives CASSPFGGLDSPLHF.

This rearrangement joins TRBV9 to TRBJ1-3; D is undetermined. V lost 0 bases and J 0 bases, leaving 7 bases between the germline ends. The germline gives CDR1 SGDLS, CDR2 YYNGEE. This CDR3 comprises 15 residues. In nucleotides, the CDR3 is TGTGCCAGCAGCGTAGTGGGAAACTCTGGAAACACCATATATTTT. It specifies CASSVVGNSGNTIYF.

The chain couples TRBV9 to TRBJ1-6; D not certain. The CDR3 runs 16 residues. Germline assignment: CDR1 SGDLS and CDR2 YYNGEE. The V end lost 0 bases, the J end lost 10 bases, and 17 bases lay between the germline ends. Written as DNA, the CDR3 is TGTGCCAGCAGCGTAGATATGTTCCCGGTAAACTCACCCCTCCACTTT. It specifies CASSVDMFPVNSPLHF. The full variable domain, completed using reference TRBV9 and TRBJ1-6, is DSGVTQTPKHLITATGQRVTLRCSPRSGDLSVYWYQQSLDQGLQFLIQYYNGEERAKGNILERFSAQQFPDLHSELNLSSLELGDSALYFCASSVDMFPVNSPLHFGNGTRLTVT.

This chain links TRBV11-2 with TRBJ2-5; 7 bases are a match to TRBD1. This CDR3 is 14 amino acids long. V lost 5 bases to trimming and J lost 2 bases; unmatched junction nucleotides: 5. Germline CDR1 is SGHAT and CDR2 is FQNNGV. The CDR3 nucleotides read TGTGCCAGCAGCCGGGGACAGCTTCAAGAGACCCAGTACTTC. Translated, it gives CASSRGQLQETQYF.

The chain joins TRBV7-3 to TRBJ2-1; D unresolved. V lost 1 base and J lost 4, with 11 bases in between. The CDR3 is 15 residues long. Germline CDR1 SGHTA, CDR2 FQGTGA. CDR3 coding DNA: TGTGCCAGCAGCTTAAGTGGCCAGCTTTACAATGAGCAGTTCTTC. Translation gives CASSLSGQLYNEQFF.

V is TRBV3-1 (or the pseudogene TRBV3-2) and J is TRBJ2-4; TRBD1 matches 9 bases. Germline V gives CDR1 LGHDT, CDR2 YNNKEL (reference sequence). Trimming took 3 bases from V and 11 from J; bases not matched to a gene: 5. The CDR3 contains 13 residues. CDR3 DNA sequence: TGTGCCAGCAGCCAGGGGACAGGGACCCTTCAGTACTTC. This encodes CASSQGTGTLQYF.

The chain employs TRBV5-1 and TRBJ2-5; 11 nucleotides align to TRBD2. This CDR3 spans 15 amino acids. Germline assignment: CDR1 SGHRS and CDR2 YFSETQ. The ends lost 0 bases at V and 5 bases at J; junction bases unmatched: 3. CDR3: CASSLGLAGSETQYF. The CDR3 DNA reads TGCGCCAGCAGCTTGGGACTAGCGGGGTCGGAGACCCAGTACTTC.

This clone has a handful of counts. This chain joins TRBV28 and TRBJ1-5; D gene ambiguous. The CDR3 length is 11 residues. Germline loops: CDR1 MDHEN, CDR2 SYDVKM. Trimming took 1 base from V and 6 from J, leaving 1 base between them. CDR3 region: CASSLSQPQHF. The CDR3 nucleotides read TGTGCCAGCAGTTTATCTCAGCCCCAGCATTTT.

The chain joins TRBV6-1 to TRBJ2-7, with TRBD1 matching over 9 bases. Germline V CDR1 and CDR2: MNHNS, SASEGT. V gave up 3 bases and J gave up 1 base; unmatched junction bases: 7. The CDR3 covers 16 residues. CDR3 sequence: CASSDLSGQGSYEQYV. CDR3 sequence (DNA): TGTGCCAGCAGTGACCTTTCGGGACAGGGATCCTACGAGCAGTACGTC.